This T cell receptor (beta chain) stems from a study of T cell responses to AZD1222 COVID-19 vaccine. Germline trimming cut 0 bases from V and 9 bases from J; bases unmatched to any gene: 2. Germline CDR1 reads KGHSH; CDR2 reads LQKENI. CDR3 length: 14 amino acids. TCRdb keeps only in-frame clones here, not all; method: immunoSEQ multiplex PCR. The sample has roughly 120,000 clones; approximately 85% are singletons. This clone occurred a few times. Specimen: peripheral blood, collected on day 0 of AZD1222 vaccination. The receptor was derived from an adult in good health. This chain uses TRBV18 with TRBJ1-2; 12 nucleotides line up with TRBD1. The CDR3 here is CASSPPGQGASYTF. CDR3 in DNA: TGTGCCAGCTCACCACCGGGACAGGGGGCTAGCTACACCTTC.